Sequencing of this T cell receptor (beta chain) was carried out in a study of T cell responses to AZD1222 COVID-19 vaccine. Whole-study context: Some second doses came at about 4 weeks and others at about 12 weeks; these were pooled. Study-wide results and caveats: Across spike, vaccine-associated CD4 TCRs were found, dominant at 160-218 and 743-854. There were repertoire samples only from the period after the peak T cell response. Seropositivity was recorded at baseline in only a handful of AZD1222 recipients.

Comments on this clone: Its specificity is not known.

Generated by immunoSEQ multiplex PCR, the TCRdb table keeps only in-frame clones and is missing some. There are about 170,000 clones in the sample; less than 95% occur only once, and less than 1.6% lies in the top ten. After removal of 8 bases from V and 8 bases from J, the junction contained 11 bases not matched to a gene. The CDR3 consists of 13 residues. Germline V gene sequence: CDR1 MGHRA, CDR2 YSYEKL. J is TRBJ1-2 and V is TRBV4-1, with 7 bases fitting TRBD1. Source: peripheral blood, taken on day 0 of AZD1222 vaccination. This TCR came from an adult in good health. The CDR3 region is CASSVEGAGGYTF. The CDR3 DNA reads as TGCGCCAGCTCGGTGGAGGGGGCTGGAGGCTACACCTTC.